One and the same sample provided the 25 T cell receptor beta chains below, sequenced in a study of glioma-infiltrating T cells after dendritic cell vaccination. Only in-frame clones appear in the TCRdb table, and some are missing; sequencing was by immunoSEQ multiplex PCR. The sample records about 73,000 clones, roughly 80% being singletons. Sample: blood, taken before dendritic cell vaccination. These receptor sequences come from a human donor with glioblastoma.

The chain recombines TRBV19 with TRBJ1-5, with 10 bases fitting TRBD1. The CDR3 totals 15 residues. J gave up 4 bases and V 5 bases, and 5 bases lay outside the gene matches. Germline CDR1 LNHDA, CDR2 SQIVND (reference sequence). DNA of the CDR3: TGTGCCAGTAGTCTCGGGACAGGGGATAATCAGCCCCAGCATTTT. Its translation is CASSLGTGDNQPQHF. The variable domain in full, with the rest retrieved from reference TRBV19 and TRBJ1-5, is DGGITQSPKYLFRKEGQNVTLSCEQNLNHDAMYWYRQDPGQGLRLIYYSQIVNDFQKGDIAEGYSVSREKKESFPLTVTSAQKNPTAFYLCASSLGTGDNQPQHFGDGTRLSIL.

Written as DNA, the CDR3 is TGCGCCAGCAGCTTGGAGACCGGGACAGGGGCCTTCGGCTACACCTTC. It specifies CASSLETGTGAFGYTF. The V call is TRBV5-1, the J call TRBJ1-2, with TRBD1 identical over 10 bases. The CDR3 length is 16 residues. V lost 0 bases, J lost 8 bases, and 10 bases stayed unmatched. Germline-derived CDR1 and CDR2 are SGHRS and YFSETQ.

The rearrangement links TRBV30 to TRBJ2-2; TRBD1 matches at 11 bases. The CDR3 loop spans 16 amino acids. In germline, CDR1 is GTSNPN, CDR2 SVGIG (reference sequence). V lost 3 bases to trimming and J lost 3 bases; unmatched junction nucleotides: 6. DNA for the CDR3: TGTGCCTGGAGGGACAGGGGGCGTCGGTACACCGGGGAGCTGTTTTTT. It is translated as CAWRDRGRRYTGELFF. The variable domain in full, with the rest retrieved from reference TRBV30 and TRBJ2-2, is SQTIHQWPATLVQPVGSPLSLECTVEGTSNPNLYWYRQAAGRGLQLLFYSVGIGQISSEVPQNLSASRPQDRQFILSSKKLLLSDSGFYLCAWRDRGRRYTGELFFGEGSRLTVL.

This chain's CDR3 is CASSVGTGGGTGELFF. In DNA, the CDR3 is TGTGCCAGCAGTGTAGGGACAGGGGGAGGCACCGGGGAGCTGTTTTTT. This rearrangement joins TRBV6-1 to TRBJ2-2; TRBD1 matches 11 bases. The V gene end was trimmed by 4 bases and the J gene end by 4 bases; junction bases not matched to a gene: 5. CDR1 is MNHNS, CDR2 SASEGT, per germline. There are 16 residues in the CDR3.

This clone was seen a handful of times. V usage is TRBV5-6 and J usage is TRBJ1-4, with unresolved D. This CDR3 spans 16 amino acids. Trimming cost V 4 bases and J 4 bases, with 17 bases left between them. The germline CDR1 and CDR2 sequences are SGHDT and YYEEEE. The DNA of the CDR3 is TGTGCCAGCAGCGTGCTGGTTGCGGACTATAATGAAAAACTGTTTTTT. Protein product: CASSVLVADYNEKLFF.

J is TRBJ2-3 and V is TRBV29-1; D may be TRBD1 (5 bases). Trimming took off 6 bases at V and 1 base at J, with 11 bases between the two ends. The germline V gene encodes CDR1 SQVTM and CDR2 ANQGSEA. CDR3 size: 13 residues. CDR3 region: CSVRGGRTDTQYF. The CDR3 nucleotides are TGCAGCGTAAGGGGCGGACGCACAGATACGCAGTATTTT.

The V and J genes are TRBV7-9 and TRBJ2-2; D remains ambiguous. Trimming shortened V by 3 bases and J by 8 bases, and 13 bases separated the two germline ends. CDR3 length: 14 residues. Germline CDR1 and CDR2: SEHNR and FQNEAQ (reference sequence). CDR3 in DNA: TGTGCCAGCAGCTTCGGGTCCGCTAAGGGGGAGCTGTTTTTT. Its translation: CASSFGSAKGELFF.

The rearrangement joins TRBV14 to TRBJ1-6; tentatively, D is TRBD1 (5 bases). Germline CDR1 SGHDN, CDR2 FVKESK. The CDR3 length is 14 residues. Trimming cost V 4 bases and J 7 bases, with 11 bases left between them. The CDR3: CASSRQGFNSPLHF. The CDR3 DNA follows: TGTGCCAGCAGCCGTCAGGGTTTCAATTCACCCCTCCACTTT.

The V and J genes are TRBV5-1 and TRBJ2-5; 10 bases agree with TRBD1. With V trimmed by 3 bases and J by 1 base, 3 bases remained unmatched. The CDR3 covers 15 residues. CDR1 is SGHRS and CDR2 is YFSETQ in the germline V gene. This CDR3 reads CASSWRTGGQETQYF. CDR3 bases: TGCGCCAGCAGCTGGAGGACAGGGGGCCAAGAGACCCAGTACTTC. The full variable domain, in which reference TRBV5-1 and TRBJ2-5 provide the parts outside the CDR3, is KAGVTQTPRYLIKTRGQQVTLSCSPISGHRSVSWYQQTPGQGLQFLFEYFSETQRNKGNFPGRFSGRQFSNSRSEMNVSTLELGDSALYLCASSWRTGGQETQYFGPGTRLLVL.

This chain connects TRBV19 to TRBJ1-2; perhaps TRBD1 as D (5 bases). The germline CDR1 and CDR2 sequences are LNHDA and SQIVND (reference sequence). V lost 3 bases and J 4 bases, leaving 9 bases between the germline ends. The CDR3 contains 13 residues. The chain's CDR3 is CASSIGQGYGYTF. As DNA, the CDR3 is TGTGCCAGTAGTATCGGGCAGGGCTATGGCTACACCTTC.

This chain joins TRBV27 and TRBJ2-7, with 7 bases identical to TRBD1. Germline values: CDR1 MNHEY, CDR2 SMNVEV (reference sequence). V lost 3 bases to trimming and J lost 4 bases; unmatched junction nucleotides: 3. The CDR3 extends over 13 amino acids. The CDR3 region has the DNA TGTGCCAGCAGTTTTGACAGGGAGTACGAGCAGTACGTC. Translated: CASSFDREYEQYV.

This clone was seen a few times. The CDR3 sequence: CASSMTGGNTIYF. The CDR3 coding sequence is TGTGCCAGCAGCATGACTGGTGGAAACACCATATATTTT. The chain couples TRBV9 to TRBJ1-3; D is uncertain. Germline V gives CDR1 SGDLS, CDR2 YYNGEE. This CDR3 spans 13 amino acids. V was clipped by 4 bases and J by 3 bases, with 8 bases between them.

Only a few counts were recorded for this clone. The rearrangement joins TRBV6-6 to TRBJ1-2; D is uncertain. Germline values: CDR1 MNHNY, CDR2 SVGAGI (reference sequence). Trimming took 0 bases from V and 0 from J, leaving 11 bases between them. This CDR3 comprises 16 residues. DNA of the CDR3: TGTGCCAGCAGTTACTCGTCTAGGTCAGCTAACTATGGCTACACCTTC. This codes for CASSYSSRSANYGYTF.

The chain employs TRBV5-6 and TRBJ2-3; 12 bases map to TRBD2. This CDR3 has 15 residues. Looked up from germline, CDR1 is SGHDT and CDR2 is YYEEEE. V shed 1 base and J 6 bases; nucleotides not matched to a gene: 3. The CDR3 nucleotides are TGTGCCAGCAGCTTGCTAGCGGGGGGGCGGGATACGCAGTATTTT. Protein: CASSLLAGGRDTQYF.

With respect to this clone: A junction end diverges from the germline sequence, so it may reflect a read error. The same CDR3 also results from other DNA sequences found in this sample. This chain joins TRBV7-2 and TRBJ2-7; TRBD1 is a possible D gene (6 bases). The CDR3 spans 17 residues. Germline V gene data show CDR1 as SGHTA and CDR2 as FQGNSA. The CDR3 nucleotides are TGTGCCAGTAGCTTAGGGGCTCAGGGGCCCCGGAAGTACGAGCAGTACTTC. It is translated as CASSLGAQGPRKYEQYF.

This clone was found once. The chain carries TRBV2 and TRBJ1-5; D possibly corresponds to TRBD1 (5 bases). The length of the CDR3 is 14 residues. Looked up from germline, CDR1 is SNHLY and CDR2 is FYNNEI. The V end was cut by 2 bases, the J end by 7 bases, with 12 bases between. The CDR3 sequence: CASSENQGMQPQHF. CDR3 in DNA: TGTGCCAGCAGTGAAAATCAGGGTATGCAGCCCCAGCATTTT.

This clone occurred a few times. The chain carries TRBV4-2 and TRBJ2-5; 11 nucleotides agree with TRBD2. This CDR3 contains 17 residues. Unmatched junction bases numbered 5, after V lost 0 bases and J lost 2 bases. Germline assignment: CDR1 LGHNA and CDR2 YNFKEQ. The CDR3 sequence is CASSQDGASGGQETQYF. CDR3 coding DNA: TGTGCCAGCAGCCAAGATGGGGCTAGCGGGGGGCAAGAGACCCAGTACTTC.

The rearrangement uses TRBV7-2 and TRBJ1-4; 7 bases are a match to TRBD1. The CDR3 is made up of 15 amino acids. The trim removed 4 bases at V and 7 bases at J, leaving 9 bases unmatched. Germline V gene data show CDR1 as SGHTA and CDR2 as FQGNSA. CDR3 bases: TGTGCCAGCAGCTCGCAGGGGGTTGGTGGTGAAAAACTGTTTTTT. This gives the protein CASSSQGVGGEKLFF.

The chain has TRBV2 and TRBJ2-1; D is possibly TRBD1 (5 bases). V shed 6 bases and J shed 11 bases, with 14 bases lying between them. Germline CDR1 and CDR2: SNHLY and FYNNEI. This CDR3 is built from 12 residues. The CDR3 DNA sequence: TGTGCCAGCAGAGCCCCAGGGCGCCAGCAGTTCTTC. This translates into CASRAPGRQQFF.

The rearrangement joins TRBV10-3 to TRBJ1-3; D not resolved. Trimming stripped 6 bases from V and 0 bases from J, with 9 bases between. The length of the CDR3 is 14 residues. CDR1 and CDR2 from the germline V gene are ENHRY and SYGVKD. CDR3 sequence: CAIRSDNSGNTIYF. CDR3 in DNA: TGTGCCATCAGGAGTGACAACTCTGGAAACACCATATATTTT.

The V call is TRBV7-2, the J call TRBJ1-2; maybe TRBD1 (6 bases). Trimming took 0 bases from V and 4 from J, leaving 12 bases between them. Looked up from germline, CDR1 is SGHTA and CDR2 is FQGNSA. The CDR3 runs to 15 residues. The CDR3 loop is CASSLAQGLAYGYTF. In DNA form, the CDR3 reads TGTGCCAGCAGCTTAGCCCAGGGGTTGGCCTATGGCTACACCTTC. Full variable domain (remainder filled in from reference TRBV7-2 and TRBJ1-2): GAGVSQSPSNKVTEKGKDVELRCDPISGHTALYWYRQSLGQGLEFLIYFQGNSAPDKSGLPSDRFSAERTGGSVSTLTIQRTQQEDSAVYLCASSLAQGLAYGYTFGSGTRLTVV.

This sequence joins TRBV27 and TRBJ1-1; D gene ambiguous. The CDR3 covers 16 residues. In germline, CDR1 is MNHEY, CDR2 SMNVEV (reference sequence). The ends were cut back, 5 bases at V and 1 base at J, with 17 bases in the middle. CDR3 loop: CASSPLGEGTNTEAFF. The CDR3 DNA sequence: TGTGCCAGCAGTCCCCTCGGTGAGGGAACGAACACTGAAGCTTTCTTT.

The chain couples TRBV5-1 to TRBJ1-2, with 7 bases fitting TRBD1. Germline V lookup: CDR1 SGHRS, CDR2 YFSETQ. This CDR3 spans 14 amino acids. J was trimmed by 8 bases and V by 0 bases; bases with no gene match: 7. Here the CDR3 reads CASSLDKGAGGYTF. As DNA, the CDR3 is TGCGCCAGCAGCTTGGACAAGGGGGCTGGGGGCTACACCTTC.

The chain recombines TRBV19 with TRBJ1-4; D perhaps matches TRBD1 (6 bases). The V gene lost 6 bases and the J gene lost 6 bases, with 23 bases spanning the gap. Germline V gene data show CDR1 as LNHDA and CDR2 as SQIVND (reference sequence). CDR3 length: 17 residues. CDR3 region: CASSNRGGAGIDEKLFF. DNA for the CDR3: TGTGCCAGTAGCAATAGGGGGGGGGCAGGGATAGATGAAAAACTGTTTTTT.

The chain recombines TRBV5-4 with TRBJ1-1; a possible D gene is TRBD1 (6 bases). The germline V gene has CDR1 SGHNT and CDR2 YYREEE (reference sequence). This CDR3 is 14 amino acids long. V shed 3 bases and J shed 1 base, with 10 bases lying between them. The CDR3 nucleotides read TGTGCCAGCAGCTCGGGACAAGAGAACACTGAAGCTTTCTTT. Translated: CASSSGQENTEAFF.